Shown below are 13 T cell receptor beta chains from a single sample sequenced in a study of CD8 T cells in ankylosing spondylitis. Overall study results and limits: Several highly homologous variants made up a TCR beta motif that seemed to typify ankylosing spondylitis blood.

In TCRdb, the 5' RACE reads were re-called with MiXCR into one record per CDR3 protein. The sample has 450,000 to 550,000 distinct CDR3 sequences; roughly 5.3% are singletons. These receptors have no known antigen. The sequencing sample was made of blood, either unsorted or a sorted T cell fraction (not recorded which). The receptors come from a male donor with ankylosing spondylitis.

This clonotype was recorded a few times. The chain has TRBV5-1 and TRBJ1-2; 9 positions agree with TRBD1. CDR3 length: 15 residues. V shed 2 bases and J 7 bases; nucleotides not matched to a gene: 9. Germline assignment: CDR1 SGHRS and CDR2 YFSETQ. CDR3 coding DNA: TGCGCCAGCAGCTTAAGGACAGGGGAGTTGAGTGGCTACACCTTC. The encoded protein is CASSLRTGELSGYTF.

This clonotype was detected ten times or more. The gene calls are TRBV7-9 and TRBJ2-7; D possibly matches TRBD1 or TRBD2 (5 bases each). V lost 4 bases to trimming and J lost 3 bases, with 7 bases between them. Germline CDR1 SEHNR, CDR2 FQNEAQ (reference sequence). The CDR3 length is 12 residues. In nucleotides, the CDR3 is TGTGCCAGCAGCTGGGACGTCTACGAGCAGTACTTC. As protein: CASSWDVYEQYF.

The table lists this clonotype with many counts. The junction and the germline gene differ at one end; a read error may be behind it. The chain has TRBV28 and TRBJ1-2; D call uncertain. Per the germline V gene, CDR1 is MDHEN and CDR2 is SYDVKM. The CDR3 runs 14 residues. CDR3 sequence reads: CASRDPGPKYGYTF. The CDR3 DNA is TGTGCCAGCAGGGATCCGGGCCCTAAATATGGCTACACCTTC.

At least ten counts were recorded for this clonotype. The J gene is TRBJ1-5, the V gene TRBV5-1, with TRBD1 matching 7 bases. Germline CDR1 and CDR2: SGHRS and YFSETQ. With V trimmed by 1 base and J by 0 bases, 10 bases remained unmatched. The CDR3 has 18 residues. This CDR3 is CASSLSPQGTYSNQPQHF. The CDR3 nucleotides read TGCGCCAGCAGCTTGTCCCCACAGGGGACGTATAGCAATCAGCCCCAGCATTTT.

In this sample, this clonotype turned up many times. The chain has TRBV24-1 and TRBJ2-5; no clear D. The germline CDR1 and CDR2 sequences are KGHDR and SFDVKD. The CDR3 spans 11 residues. The V end was cut by 4 bases, the J end by 4 bases, with 3 bases between. As DNA, the CDR3 is TGTGCCACCAGTGACGTAGAGACCCAGTACTTC. The encoded protein is CATSDVETQYF.

This clonotype was observed many times. DNA for the CDR3: TGCGCCAGCAGCTTACCCTCGGGGGCCGGGGAGCTGTTTTTT. It is translated as CASSLPSGAGELFF. V usage is TRBV5-1 and J usage is TRBJ2-2, with a weak D call TRBD2 (6 bases). Trimming took 2 bases from V and 6 from J, leaving 11 bases between them. Germline CDR1 and CDR2: SGHRS and YFSETQ. The CDR3 is 14 amino acids.

V gene TRBV20-1 combines with J gene TRBJ2-5; D perhaps matches TRBD2 (6 bases). Germline CDR1 reads DFQATT; CDR2 reads SNEGSKA (reference sequence). The ends were cut back, 1 base at V and 5 bases at J, with 11 bases in the middle. The CDR3 is 13 residues long. The CDR3 is CSARAGAAETQYF. CDR3 bases: TGCAGTGCTAGAGCGGGAGCGGCGGAGACCCAGTACTTC.

In its sample, this clonotype was seen many times. This chain joins TRBV5-1 and TRBJ1-3; tentative D call: TRBD1 (5 bases). This CDR3 has 14 amino acids. CDR1 SGHRS and CDR2 YFSETQ come from the germline V gene. Deletions cut 1 base from V and 4 bases from J, with 9 bases between. CDR3 loop: CASSLYTGGNTIYF. The DNA for the CDR3 is TGCGCCAGCAGCTTGTATACAGGAGGAAACACCATATATTTT.

The V and J genes are TRBV28 and TRBJ2-3; D not resolved. There are 16 residues in the CDR3. V shed 5 bases and J shed 4 bases, with 19 bases lying between them. CDR1 is MDHEN and CDR2 is SYDVKM in the germline V gene. DNA of the CDR3: TGTGCCAGCAGTCCCCGGTTGATACGGAAATCAGATACGCAGTATTTT. It translates to CASSPRLIRKSDTQYF.

This sequence joins TRBV7-9 and TRBJ2-5; TRBD1 or TRBD2 may be the D gene (6 bases each). CDR1 and CDR2 from the germline V gene are SEHNR and FQNEAQ (reference sequence). V lost 5 bases and J 0 bases, leaving 16 bases between the germline ends. The CDR3 contains 16 residues. The chain's CDR3 is CASSRERGEYQETQYF. CDR3 in DNA: TGTGCCAGCAGCAGAGAGAGGGGGGAGTACCAAGAGACCCAGTACTTC. The whole variable domain, remainder taken from reference TRBV7-9 and TRBJ2-5, is DTGVSQNPRHKITKRGQNVTFRCDPISEHNRLYWYRQTLGQGPEFLTYFQNEAQLEKSRLLSDRFSAERPKGSFSTLEIQRTEQGDSAMYLCASSRERGEYQETQYFGPGTRLLVL.

This clonotype was observed many times. The rearrangement links TRBV6-5 to TRBJ2-3; TRBD2 matches 11 bases. J was trimmed by 0 bases and V by 1 base; bases with no gene match: 18. Germline CDR1 MNHEY, CDR2 SVGAGI. The CDR3 has 22 residues. The CDR3 region is CASSYLAGRGLADASSTDTQYF. CDR3 in DNA: TGTGCCAGCAGTTACTTGGCCGGCAGGGGACTAGCGGATGCCTCTAGCACAGATACGCAGTATTTT.

This clonotype was found many times. J is TRBJ2-5 and V is TRBV18; 9 bases map to TRBD2. The J segment lost 5 bases and the V segment lost 0 bases, leaving 10 bases of the junction unmatched. The CDR3 runs 17 residues. In germline, CDR1 is KGHSH, CDR2 LQKENI. CDR3 amino acids: CASSPPERRGGLETQYF. The DNA for the CDR3 is TGTGCCAGCTCACCACCGGAGAGGCGGGGGGGCCTTGAGACCCAGTACTTC. Supplemented by reference TRBV18 and TRBJ2-5, the full variable domain reads NAGVMQNPRHLVRRRGQEARLRCSPMKGHSHVYWYRQLPEEGLKFMVYLQKENIIDESGMPKERFSAEFPKEGPSILRIQQVVRGDSAAYFCASSPPERRGGLETQYFGPGTRLLVL.

This chain joins TRBV29-1 and TRBJ2-1; 10 bases match TRBD1. The germline gives CDR1 SQVTM, CDR2 ANQGSEA. Germline trimming cut 1 base from V and 8 bases from J; bases unmatched to any gene: 8. The CDR3 length is 15 residues. This chain's CDR3 is CSVEGGQGLRHEQFF. CDR3 nucleotide sequence: TGCAGCGTTGAAGGGGGACAGGGGTTACGCCATGAGCAGTTCTTC.